The TCR beta chain under discussion was sequenced for a study of T cell responses to AZD1222 COVID-19 vaccine. Study details: Second doses were pooled across both intervals (about 4 or about 12 weeks).

Sequenced by immunoSEQ multiplex PCR; TCRdb stores in-frame clones only, minus some. The sample holds around 63,000 clones, 85% seen once. CDR1 is SGHTA and CDR2 is FQGNSA in the germline V gene. V was clipped by 5 bases and J by 7 bases; unmatched bases: 11. This CDR3 has 15 residues. The origin of this receptor is an adult in good health. The sequencing here drew on peripheral blood, taken on day 0 of AZD1222 vaccination. The chain carries TRBV7-2 and TRBJ2-7, with 10 bases lining up with TRBD2. CDR3 in DNA: TGTGCCAGCAGCCGGCGGCTAGCGGGGGCGGGGGAGCAGTACTTC. Its translation is CASSRRLAGAGEQYF.